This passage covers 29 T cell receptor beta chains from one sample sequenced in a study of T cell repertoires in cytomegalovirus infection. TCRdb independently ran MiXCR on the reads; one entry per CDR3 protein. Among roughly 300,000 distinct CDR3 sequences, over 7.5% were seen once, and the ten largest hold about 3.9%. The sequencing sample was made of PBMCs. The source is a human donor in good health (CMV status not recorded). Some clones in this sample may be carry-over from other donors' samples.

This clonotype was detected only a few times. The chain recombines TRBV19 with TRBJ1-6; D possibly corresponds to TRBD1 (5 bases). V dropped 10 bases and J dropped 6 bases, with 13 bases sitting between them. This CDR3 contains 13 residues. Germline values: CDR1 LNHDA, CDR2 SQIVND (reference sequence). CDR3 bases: TGTGCCACCGCCCCACAGGTTAATTCACCCCTCCACTTT. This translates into CATAPQVNSPLHF.

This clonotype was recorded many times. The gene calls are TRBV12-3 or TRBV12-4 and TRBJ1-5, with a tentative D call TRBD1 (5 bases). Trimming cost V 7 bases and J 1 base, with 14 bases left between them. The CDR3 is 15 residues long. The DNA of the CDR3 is TGTGCCAGCACCTCTGACGGGGGGAGCAATCAGCCCCAGCATTTT. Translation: CASTSDGGSNQPQHF.

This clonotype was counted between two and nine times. The CDR3 nucleotides read TGTGCCAGTAGTATCGGGACCCTCTATAGTAATAAGGCCCAGCATTTT. It yields the protein CASSIGTLYSNKAQHF. The chain employs TRBV19 and TRBJ1-5; weak D call: TRBD1 (5 bases). The V gene lost 3 bases and the J gene lost 11 bases, with 23 bases spanning the gap. The CDR3 sequence is 16 residues long. CDR1 and CDR2 (germline): LNHDA, SQIVND (reference sequence).

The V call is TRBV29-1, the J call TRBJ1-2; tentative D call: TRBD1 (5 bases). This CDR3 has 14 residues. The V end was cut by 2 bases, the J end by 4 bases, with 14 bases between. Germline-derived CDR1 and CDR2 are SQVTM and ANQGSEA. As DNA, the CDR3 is TGCAGCGTTGAACGGCAGGGTGGCGGCTATGGCTACACCTTC. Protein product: CSVERQGGGYGYTF.

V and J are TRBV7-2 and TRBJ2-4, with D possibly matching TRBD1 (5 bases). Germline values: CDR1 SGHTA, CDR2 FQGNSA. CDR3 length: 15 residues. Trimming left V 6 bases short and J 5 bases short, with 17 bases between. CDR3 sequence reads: CASSRLTGHQNIQYF. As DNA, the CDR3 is TGTGCCAGCAGTCGTCTTACCGGACACCAAAACATTCAGTACTTC.

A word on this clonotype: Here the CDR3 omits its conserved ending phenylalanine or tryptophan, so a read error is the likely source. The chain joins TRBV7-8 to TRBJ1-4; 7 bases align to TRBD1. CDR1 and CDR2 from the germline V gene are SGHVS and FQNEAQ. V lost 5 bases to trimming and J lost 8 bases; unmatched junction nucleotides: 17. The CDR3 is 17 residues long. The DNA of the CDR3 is TGTGCCAGCAGCCCTCCCACGTCCGGGACAGTGGAAGAAAAACTGTTTTCT. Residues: CASSPPTSGTVEEKLFS.

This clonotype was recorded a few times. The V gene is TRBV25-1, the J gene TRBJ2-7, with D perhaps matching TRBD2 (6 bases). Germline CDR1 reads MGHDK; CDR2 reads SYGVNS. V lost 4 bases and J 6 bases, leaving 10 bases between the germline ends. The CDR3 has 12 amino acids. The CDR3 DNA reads TGTGCCAGCAGTGGCGGGGTCTTCGAGCAGTACTTC. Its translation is CASSGGVFEQYF.

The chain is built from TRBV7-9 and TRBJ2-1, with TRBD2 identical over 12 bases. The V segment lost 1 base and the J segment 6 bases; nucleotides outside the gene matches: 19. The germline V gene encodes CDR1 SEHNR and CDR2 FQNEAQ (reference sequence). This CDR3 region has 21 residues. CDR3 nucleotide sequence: TGTGCCAGCAGCTTAGAGTGGGCCGGGACTAGCGGGTGGAAGATCTGCAATGAGCAGTTCTTC. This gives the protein CASSLEWAGTSGWKICNEQFF.

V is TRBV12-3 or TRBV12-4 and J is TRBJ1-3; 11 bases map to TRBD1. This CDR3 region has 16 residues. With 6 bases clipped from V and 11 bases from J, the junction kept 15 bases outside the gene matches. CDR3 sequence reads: CASRFHSGTGGSSIYF. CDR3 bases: TGTGCCAGCAGATTTCATTCCGGGACAGGGGGAAGCTCCATATATTTT.

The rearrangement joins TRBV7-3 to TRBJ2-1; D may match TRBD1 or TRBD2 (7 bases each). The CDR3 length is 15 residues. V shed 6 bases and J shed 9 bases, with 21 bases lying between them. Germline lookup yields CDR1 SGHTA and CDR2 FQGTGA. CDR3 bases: TGTGCCAGCAGTTCTTCCCCAGGGGGGGGCGGTGAGCAGTTCTTC. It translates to CASSSSPGGGGEQFF.

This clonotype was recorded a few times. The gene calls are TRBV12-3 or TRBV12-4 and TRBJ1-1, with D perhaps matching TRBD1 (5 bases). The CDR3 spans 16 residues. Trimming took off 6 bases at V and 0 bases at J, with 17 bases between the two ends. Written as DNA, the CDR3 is TGTGCCAGCAGCCCCGGGGGACGGACCCTGAACACTGAAGCTTTCTTT. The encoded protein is CASSPGGRTLNTEAFF.

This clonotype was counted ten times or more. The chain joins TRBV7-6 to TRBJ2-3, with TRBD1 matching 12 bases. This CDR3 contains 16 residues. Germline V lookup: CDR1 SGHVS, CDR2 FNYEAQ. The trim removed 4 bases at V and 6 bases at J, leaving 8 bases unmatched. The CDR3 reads CASSSSGTGGKDTQYF. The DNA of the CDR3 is TGTGCCAGCAGCTCCTCGGGGACAGGGGGCAAGGATACGCAGTATTTT.

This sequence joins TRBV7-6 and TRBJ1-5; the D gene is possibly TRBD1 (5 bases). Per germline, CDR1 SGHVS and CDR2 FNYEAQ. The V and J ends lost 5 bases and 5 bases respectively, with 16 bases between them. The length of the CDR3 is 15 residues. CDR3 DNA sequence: TGTGCCAGCAGCCCAAGGCTGGGGGGGGATCAGCCCCAGCATTTT. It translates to CASSPRLGGDQPQHF.

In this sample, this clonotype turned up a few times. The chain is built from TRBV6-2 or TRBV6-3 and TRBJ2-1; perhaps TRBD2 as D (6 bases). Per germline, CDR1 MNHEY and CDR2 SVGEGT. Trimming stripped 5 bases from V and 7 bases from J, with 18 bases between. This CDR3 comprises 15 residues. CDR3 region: CASSKDGGTVNEQFF. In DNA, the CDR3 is TGTGCCAGCAGTAAGGACGGGGGAACCGTAAATGAGCAGTTCTTC.

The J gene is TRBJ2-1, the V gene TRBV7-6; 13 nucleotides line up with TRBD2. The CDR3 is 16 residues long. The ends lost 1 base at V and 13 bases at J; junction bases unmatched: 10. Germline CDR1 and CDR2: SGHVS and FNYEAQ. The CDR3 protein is CASSLEGRLAGGEQFF. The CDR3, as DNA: TGTGCCAGCAGCTTAGAGGGGAGACTAGCGGGGGGCGAACAGTTCTTC.

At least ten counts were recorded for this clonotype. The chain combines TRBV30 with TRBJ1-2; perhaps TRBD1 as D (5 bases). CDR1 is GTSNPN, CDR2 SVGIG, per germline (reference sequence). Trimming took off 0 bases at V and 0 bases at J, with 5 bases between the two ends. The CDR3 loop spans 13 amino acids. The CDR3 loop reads CAWSVQANYGYTF. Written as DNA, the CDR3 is TGTGCCTGGAGTGTACAGGCTAACTATGGCTACACCTTC.

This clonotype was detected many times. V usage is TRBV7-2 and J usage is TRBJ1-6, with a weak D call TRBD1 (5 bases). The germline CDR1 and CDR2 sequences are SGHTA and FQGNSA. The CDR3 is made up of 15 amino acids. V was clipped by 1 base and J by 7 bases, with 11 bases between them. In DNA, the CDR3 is TGTGCCAGCAGCTTAGAGGGGACCCTCAATTCACCCCTCCACTTT. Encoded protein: CASSLEGTLNSPLHF. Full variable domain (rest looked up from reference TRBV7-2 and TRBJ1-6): GAGVSQSPSNKVTEKGKDVELRCDPISGHTALYWYRQSLGQGLEFLIYFQGNSAPDKSGLPSDRFSAERTGGSVSTLTIQRTQQEDSAVYLCASSLEGTLNSPLHFGNGTRLTVT.

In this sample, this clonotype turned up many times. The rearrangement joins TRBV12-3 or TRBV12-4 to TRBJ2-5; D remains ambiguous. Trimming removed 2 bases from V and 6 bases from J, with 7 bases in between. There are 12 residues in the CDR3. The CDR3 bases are TGTGCCAGCAGTTTACACCCGAAGACCCAGTACTTC. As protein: CASSLHPKTQYF.

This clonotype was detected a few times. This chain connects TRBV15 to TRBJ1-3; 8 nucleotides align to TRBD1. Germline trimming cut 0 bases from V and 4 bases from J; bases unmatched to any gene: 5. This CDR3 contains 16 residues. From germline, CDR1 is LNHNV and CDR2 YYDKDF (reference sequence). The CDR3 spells CATSRDQGAGGNTIYF. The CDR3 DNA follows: TGTGCCACCAGCAGAGACCAGGGGGCGGGAGGAAACACCATATATTTT.

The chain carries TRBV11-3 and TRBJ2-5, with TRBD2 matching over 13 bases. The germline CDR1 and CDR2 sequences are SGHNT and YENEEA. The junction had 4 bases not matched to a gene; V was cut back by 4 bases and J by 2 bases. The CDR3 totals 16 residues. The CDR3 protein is CASSSGLAGEQETQYF. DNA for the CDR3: TGTGCCAGCAGCTCTGGACTAGCGGGGGAGCAAGAGACCCAGTACTTC.

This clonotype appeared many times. The CDR3 protein is CASSISDPANYGYTF. CDR3 DNA sequence: TGTGCCAGTAGTATTTCGGATCCAGCTAACTATGGCTACACCTTC. V and J are TRBV19 and TRBJ1-2; D is uncertain. Trimming removed 3 bases at V and 0 bases at J, with 11 bases between. From germline, CDR1 is LNHDA and CDR2 SQIVND (reference sequence). This CDR3 is built from 15 residues.

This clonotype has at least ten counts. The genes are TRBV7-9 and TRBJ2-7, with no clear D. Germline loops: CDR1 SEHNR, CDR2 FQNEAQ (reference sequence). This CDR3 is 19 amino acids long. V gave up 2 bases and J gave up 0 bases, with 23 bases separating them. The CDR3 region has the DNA TGTGCCAGCAGCTTAACCCCTACCCCCCTTGCTCTTAGCTCCTACGAGCAGTACTTC. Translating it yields CASSLTPTPLALSSYEQYF.

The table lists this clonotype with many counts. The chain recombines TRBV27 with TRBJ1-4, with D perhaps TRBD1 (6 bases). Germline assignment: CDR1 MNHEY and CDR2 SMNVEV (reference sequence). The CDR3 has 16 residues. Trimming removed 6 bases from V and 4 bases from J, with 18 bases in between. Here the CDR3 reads CASRTSDRRLNEKLFF. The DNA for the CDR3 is TGTGCCAGCAGGACCTCCGACAGGCGACTTAATGAAAAACTGTTTTTT.

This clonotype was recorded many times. The CDR3: CASSTWTGRNEQYF. The DNA of the CDR3 is TGCGCCAGCAGCACCTGGACAGGGAGGAACGAGCAGTACTTC. The rearrangement uses TRBV5-1 and TRBJ2-7; 8 bases map to TRBD1. The CDR3 is made up of 14 amino acids. The germline gives CDR1 SGHRS, CDR2 YFSETQ. V was clipped by 4 bases and J by 5 bases; unmatched bases: 8.

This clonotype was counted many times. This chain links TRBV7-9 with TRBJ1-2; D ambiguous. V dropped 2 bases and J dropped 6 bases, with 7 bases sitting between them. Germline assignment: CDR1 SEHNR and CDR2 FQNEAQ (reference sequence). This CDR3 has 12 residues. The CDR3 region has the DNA TGTGCCAGCAGCTTAATGAGGGATGGCTACACCTTC. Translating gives CASSLMRDGYTF.

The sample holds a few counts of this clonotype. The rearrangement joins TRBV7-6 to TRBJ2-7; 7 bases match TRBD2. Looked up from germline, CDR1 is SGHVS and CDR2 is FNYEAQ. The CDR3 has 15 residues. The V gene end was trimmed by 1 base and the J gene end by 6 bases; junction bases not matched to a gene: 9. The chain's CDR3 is CASSLEPRAGLEQYF. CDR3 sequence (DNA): TGTGCCAGCAGCTTAGAGCCTCGAGCGGGACTCGAGCAGTACTTC. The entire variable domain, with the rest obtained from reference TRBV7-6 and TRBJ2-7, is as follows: GAGVSQSPRYKVTKRGQDVALRCDPISGHVSLYWYRQALGQGPEFLTYFNYEAQQDKSGLPNDRFSAERPEGSISTLTIQRTEQRDSAMYRCASSLEPRAGLEQYFGPGTRLTVT.

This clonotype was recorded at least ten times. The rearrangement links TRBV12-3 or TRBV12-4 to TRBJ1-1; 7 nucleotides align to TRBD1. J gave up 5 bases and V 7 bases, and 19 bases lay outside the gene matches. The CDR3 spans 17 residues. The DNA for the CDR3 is TGTGCCAGCATTCCCCCAAGGCAGGGGGGATGGTCGACTGAAGCTTTCTTT. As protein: CASIPPRQGGWSTEAFF.

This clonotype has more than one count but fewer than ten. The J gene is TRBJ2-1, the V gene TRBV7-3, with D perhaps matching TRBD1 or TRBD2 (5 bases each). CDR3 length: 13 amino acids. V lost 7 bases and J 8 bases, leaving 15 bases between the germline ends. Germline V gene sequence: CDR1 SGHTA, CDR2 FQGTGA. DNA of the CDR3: TGTGCCAGCAACCAACAAGGGGACCATGAGCAGTTCTTC. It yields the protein CASNQQGDHEQFF.

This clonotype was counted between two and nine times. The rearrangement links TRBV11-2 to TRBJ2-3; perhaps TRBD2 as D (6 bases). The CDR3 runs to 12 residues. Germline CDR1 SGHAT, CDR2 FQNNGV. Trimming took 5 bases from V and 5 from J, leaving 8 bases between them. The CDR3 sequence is CASSRAGDTQYF. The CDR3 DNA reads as TGTGCCAGCAGCCGAGCGGGAGATACGCAGTATTTT.